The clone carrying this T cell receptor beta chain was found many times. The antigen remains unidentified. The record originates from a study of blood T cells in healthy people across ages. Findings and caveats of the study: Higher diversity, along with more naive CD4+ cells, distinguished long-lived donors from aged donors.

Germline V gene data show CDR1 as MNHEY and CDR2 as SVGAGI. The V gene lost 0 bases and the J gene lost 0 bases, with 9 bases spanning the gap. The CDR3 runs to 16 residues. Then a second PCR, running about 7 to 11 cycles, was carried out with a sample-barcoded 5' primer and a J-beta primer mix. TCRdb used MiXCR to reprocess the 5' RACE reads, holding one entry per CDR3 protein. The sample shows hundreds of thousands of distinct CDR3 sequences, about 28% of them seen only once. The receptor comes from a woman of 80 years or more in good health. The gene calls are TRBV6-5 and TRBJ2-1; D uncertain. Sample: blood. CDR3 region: CASSYSQASSYNEQFF. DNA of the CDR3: TGTGCCAGCAGTTACTCCCAGGCGAGCTCCTACAATGAGCAGTTCTTC.